This TCR beta chain was recovered during a study of blood T cell repertoires in COVID-19 (dated by TCRdb to the early 2020s). Study-level background: Samples covering the acute and convalescent phases of COVID-19 were provided by collaborators in the United States, Italy and Spain. The prospective study material was composed of cDNA or gDNA derived from T cells, B-cell-depleted T cells, or PBMCs. Subjects who had been exposed to COVID-19, were actively infected with it, or had recovered from it provided the deeply sampled blood TCRbeta repertoires that made up the dataset. The repertoires were released in a freely available public database meant as a resource for research on the immune response to SARS-CoV-2. Samples were obtained from the ongoing ImmuneRACE study (first 160 participants) and from 1,254 subjects provided by 6 global collaborators. The sample metadata nearly always contained a de-identified subject ID, COVID-19 status, age in years and sex. Where available, HLA class I and class II types were taken from metadata supplied by the sample provider and were not determined by assay-based typing. What the research found in general, with its limitations: The amount of clinical and demographic metadata varied by source and participant and was provided uncurated.

Participants in the prospective study were aged roughly 18 to 100 years, lived in 24 United States geographic areas, and enrolled through a virtual design. To assign participants to cohorts, the prospective study relied on clinical history that participants themselves reported in a screening survey and a study questionnaire. Exposed participants had been in contact, within 2 weeks of entering the study, with a person who had a PCR-confirmed or clinician-diagnosed case of COVID-19. Each participant in the prospective study had whole blood, serum and a nasopharyngeal or oropharyngeal swab collected by mobile phlebotomists. Additional blood draws and questionnaires over an approximately 2-month period could optionally be provided by prospective study participants. Prospective study blood samples were shipped either frozen or at room temperature before DNA extraction. The immunoSEQ Assay, a bias-controlled multiplex PCR, was used to amplify TCRbeta CDR3 regions from genomic DNA. The study's processing was this. Within the assay, amplification of reference gene primers was used to estimate how many nucleated cells each sample contained. To quantify the absolute abundance of each unique TCRbeta CDR3 rearrangement, sequence reads were collapsed and filtered. For each sample, productive Simpson clonality was calculated as the square root of Simpson's diversity index over productive rearrangements. TCRdb stores this immuneACCESS table with in-frame sequences only. Part of the clones is absent; in the studies checked, under half of the shortfall reflects unresolved V genes, and no reason is known for the rest. V and J calls and clone size are those listed in that table; D and trimming were worked out from the DNA. For this sample the table gives about 270,000 clones, of which approximately 90% were detected only once. The ten largest clones represent 2.8% of the sample.

The table lists this clone with a count of one. This clone's antigen is unknown. Base quality data are lacking; no much larger clone is found one base away. The CDR3 goes from the cysteine to the phenylalanine over 13 residues. Only the CDR3 portion is preserved as DNA: 39 bases, with reading frame beginning at the first base. From a lookup of the germline V gene, CDR1 and CDR2 are MNHEY and SVGEGT. At the junction V is shortened by 3 bases and J by 4 bases, with 4 bases in between. The sample taken for sequencing was PBMCs or T cells enriched from blood (not recorded which). The rearrangement combines TRBV6-2 or TRBV6-3 with TRBJ2-6; the D gene lacks a confident call. The receptor was derived from a man between 35 and 55 years old who had been exposed to COVID-19. DNA sequence: TGTGCCAGCAGTTATGCGGGGGCCAACGTCCTGACTTTC. Its protein product is CASSYAGANVLTF.